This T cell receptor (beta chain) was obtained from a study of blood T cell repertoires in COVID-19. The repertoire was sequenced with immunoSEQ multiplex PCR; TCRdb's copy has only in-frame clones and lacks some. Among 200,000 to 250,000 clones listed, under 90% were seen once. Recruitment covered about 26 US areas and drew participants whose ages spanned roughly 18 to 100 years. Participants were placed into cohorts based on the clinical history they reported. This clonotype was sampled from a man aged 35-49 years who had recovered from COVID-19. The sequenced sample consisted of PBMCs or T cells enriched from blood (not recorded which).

As DNA, the CDR3 is TGTGCCAGCAGCTTTTCGGGGGGGACAGATACGCAGTATTTT. Amino acids: CASSFSGGTDTQYF. The chain couples TRBV7-3 to TRBJ2-3, with TRBD2 matching over 8 bases. J gave up 3 bases and V 3 bases, and 2 bases lay outside the gene matches. Looked up from germline, CDR1 is SGHTA and CDR2 is FQGTGA. The CDR3 consists of 14 residues.